The 5 T cell receptor beta chains presented below share a single source sample, sequenced in a study of brain T cells in children with intractable seizures. Measured with immunoSEQ multiplex PCR; TCRdb has only the in-frame clones, and not every one. The table records about 340,000 clones, nearly 95% of them present only once. Time point meaning: blood from clinic visit 5 months post-surgery; TSC patient then seizure free. Specimen: peripheral blood, collected about 5 months after surgery. These receptors were taken from a boy less than two years old with tuberous sclerosis and intractable seizures.

The chain joins TRBV9 to TRBJ2-5, with TRBD1 matching 7 bases. V lost 2 bases and J lost 2; bases outside the gene matches: 12. This CDR3 has 17 amino acids. Germline CDR1 is SGDLS and CDR2 is YYNGEE. DNA of the CDR3: TGTGCCAGCAGCGTGGCCGGGACAGTCGTTTCTCAAGAGACCCAGTACTTC. Its translation: CASSVAGTVVSQETQYF.

The chain uses TRBV5-1 and TRBJ1-1; the match to TRBD1 covers 9 bases. CDR3 length equals 20 residues. V shed 2 bases, J shed 3 bases, and the junction held 20 bases outside the gene matches. Germline-derived CDR1 and CDR2 are SGHRS and YFSETQ. The CDR3 region is CASSFRGLSTNRGRDTEAFF. The CDR3 DNA reads TGCGCCAGCAGCTTTCGGGGATTGTCGACTAACAGGGGGCGCGACACTGAAGCTTTCTTT.

This chain connects TRBV7-2 to TRBJ2-7, with D maybe TRBD1 (5 bases). The CDR3 is 14 amino acids. V lost 3 bases and J 2 bases, leaving 11 bases between the germline ends. Germline lookup yields CDR1 SGHTA and CDR2 FQGNSA. CDR3 nucleotide sequence: TGTGCCAGCAGCTTTGTGCAGGGCGCCTACGAGCAGTACTTC. Its protein product is CASSFVQGAYEQYF.

V is TRBV4-1 and J is TRBJ2-3; D gene uncertain. V was trimmed by 1 base and J by 4 bases, leaving 12 bases between them. There are 15 residues in the CDR3. Germline values: CDR1 MGHRA, CDR2 YSYEKL. Here the CDR3 reads CASSQAVIRADTQYF. The CDR3 region has the DNA TGCGCCAGCAGCCAAGCTGTGATAAGGGCAGATACGCAGTATTTT.

The CDR3 nucleotides read TGTGCCAGCAGCGATACCTGGGGTCCTGGCTACACCTTC. Amino acid sequence: CASSDTWGPGYTF. This chain links TRBV6-6 with TRBJ1-2; unclear D gene. Germline V CDR1 and CDR2: MNHNY, SVGAGI (reference sequence). The CDR3 consists of 13 residues. Trimming took 6 bases from V and 7 from J, leaving 15 bases between them.